This T cell receptor (beta chain) originates from a study of cytomegalovirus exposure and HLA in healthy donors. About this clone itself: The antigen is undetermined.

Study results and caveats: Some TCR beta chains (about 180 of them) were listed as cytomegalovirus-associated.

Only in-frame clones appear in the TCRdb table, and some are missing; sequencing was by immunoSEQ multiplex PCR. The sample holds about 160,000 clones; more than 75% are singletons and the top ten take 3%. The CDR3 is 15 residues long. Germline CDR1 SNHLY, CDR2 FYNNEI. With 5 bases removed from V and 2 bases from J, the gap between germline ends came to 14 bases. The gene calls are TRBV2 and TRBJ2-3; TRBD2 is a possible D gene (6 bases). Material for sequencing was PBMCs. The sequence came from a man between 18 and 35 years old in good health and CMV-seronegative. The CDR3 region has the DNA TGTGCCAGCAGTTCCGGGACTTCTCTCACAGATACGCAGTATTTT. This sequence encodes CASSSGTSLTDTQYF.